This is a list of T cell receptor beta chains from one sample in a study of shared clonotypes between healthy human individuals. Sequenced by immunoSEQ multiplex PCR; TCRdb stores in-frame clones only, minus some. The data hold over a million clones, with 95% to 97% observed a single time. Sequencing used naive CD4+ T cells sorted from blood. Every receptor here comes from a man younger than 45 in good health. The CDR3 runs from the conserved cysteine through the conserved F or W. D genes are given only for firm matches. Where a row states a size, it is once, few, many or the class of an expanded clone; other rows omit it.

DNA	CDR3	size	V	D	J
TGTGCCATCAGTGAGATTGGCGGAGACTCCTACAATGAGCAGTTCTTC	CAISEIGGDSYNEQFF	NA	TRBV10-3	NA	TRBJ2-1
TGTGCCAGCAGTTTACTAGGGGGCTACGAGCAGTACTTC	CASSLLGGYEQYF	NA	TRBV28	NA	TRBJ2-7
TGCGCCAGCACCGCTAGCGGGAGGGCCCATGAGCAGTTCTTC	CASTASGRAHEQFF	NA	TRBV6-1	TRBD2	TRBJ2-1
TGCGCCAGCAGCTTGGACCTGAACACTGAAGCTTTCTTT	CASSLDLNTEAFF	NA	TRBV5-1	NA	TRBJ1-1
TGTGCCAGCAGGTTGGGACTAGGAGTAACCTACGAGCAGTACTTC	CASRLGLGVTYEQYF	NA	TRBV6-1	TRBD2	TRBJ2-7
TGTGCCAGCAGCCCCAATACCTACAGGGGTCGGGCCGGGGAGCTGTTTTTT	CASSPNTYRGRAGELFF	NA	TRBV11-2	TRBD1	TRBJ2-2
TGTGCCAGCAGTACCGCCGGGTTGGGGAACACTGAAGCTTTCTTT	CASSTAGLGNTEAFF	NA	TRBV6-5	NA	TRBJ1-1
TGTGCCAGCAGCCTACAAGGGACAGATACGCAGTATTTT	CASSLQGTDTQYF	NA	TRBV5-4	NA	TRBJ2-3
TGTGCCAGCACCTTCCGGAGGTCGGAGACCCAGTACTTC	CASTFRRSETQYF	NA	TRBV7-6	NA	TRBJ2-5
TGTGCCAGTAGTGTCGGGCCGGCCGCGCCCAATGAGCAGTTCTTC	CASSVGPAAPNEQFF	NA	TRBV19	NA	TRBJ2-1
TGTGCCAGCAGCTTCGGACAGATAGCGGATACGCAGTATTTT	CASSFGQIADTQYF	NA	TRBV7-6	NA	TRBJ2-3
TGTGCCAGCAGTTCGACAGGGTTGAATCGGGCAAAACTGTTTTTT	CASSSTGLNRAKLFF	NA	TRBV6-6	TRBD1	TRBJ1-4
TGTGCCAGCAGCTTGAGTAGTCAGGGGCGTAATCAGCCCCAGCATTTT	CASSLSSQGRNQPQHF	NA	TRBV7-9	NA	TRBJ1-5
TGCGCCAGCAGCCAAGTAGGAGGGAGTCGCGGCTACACCTTC	CASSQVGGSRGYTF	NA	TRBV4-1	NA	TRBJ1-2
TGTGCCAGCAGCGTAGCTCTTGGAAACACCATATATTTT	CASSVALGNTIYF	NA	TRBV9	NA	TRBJ1-3
TGTGCCAGCAGTGAAGTACCCGAGGGTACGCAGTATTTT	CASSEVPEGTQYF	NA	TRBV6-1	NA	TRBJ2-3
TGTGCCAGCAGTAGACGGGACAGGGGGCTATACGAGCAGTACTTC	CASSRRDRGLYEQYF	NA	TRBV6-6	TRBD1	TRBJ2-7
TGTGCCAGCACCCTTTCCAGCGGGGCCGCAGATACGCAGTATTTT	CASTLSSGAADTQYF	NA	TRBV7-2	TRBD2	TRBJ2-3
TGTGCCAGCAGTTTGCTAGCGGGCACCTACAATGAGCAGTTCTTC	CASSLLAGTYNEQFF	NA	TRBV27	TRBD2	TRBJ2-1
TGTGCCAGCAGCTTAGGCCTTCCGGTTGGTGGGGCCAACGTCCTGACTTTC	CASSLGLPVGGANVLTF	NA	TRBV13	NA	TRBJ2-6
TGTGCCAGTAGTATGGAGGGGTCCCGACGGGCCCAGCCCCAGCATTTT	CASSMEGSRRAQPQHF	NA	TRBV19	NA	TRBJ1-5
TGTGCCAGCAGCCCGCGGCGGGAGGGAACCGGGGAGCTGTTTTTT	CASSPRREGTGELFF	NA	TRBV7-8	TRBD2	TRBJ2-2
TGCGCCAGCAGCTTGGCGGTAGATGAGCAGTTCTTC	CASSLAVDEQFF	once	TRBV5-1	NA	TRBJ2-1
TGTGCCAGCAGTTACGACGCGGGCACCTACAATGAGCAGTTCTTC	CASSYDAGTYNEQFF	once	TRBV27	NA	TRBJ2-1
TGTGCCAGCTTACAATTCAGGGCCGATACGCAGTATTTT	CASLQFRADTQYF	NA	TRBV18	NA	TRBJ2-3
TGTGCCAGCAGCTTGACGGGGGATACCGGGGAGCTGTTTTTT	CASSLTGDTGELFF	NA	TRBV5-5	NA	TRBJ2-2
TGTGCTAGCAGCTTAGCGAGGTGGTTGGGGGTGACTAATGAAAAACTGTTTTTT	CASSLARWLGVTNEKLFF	NA	TRBV7-7	NA	TRBJ1-4